This TCR beta chain was observed in a study of T cells after yellow fever vaccination. UMIs were added to TCR cDNA along with a universal primer site when it was made by 5'RACE template switching. TCRdb re-analysed the 5' RACE reads in MiXCR, keeping a single row per CDR3 protein. This table holds hundreds of thousands of distinct CDR3 sequences, about 3.5% found once. Germline V gene sequence: CDR1 DFQATT, CDR2 SNEGSKA (reference sequence). This CDR3 is 17 amino acids long. Germline trimming cut 3 bases from V and 6 bases from J; bases unmatched to any gene: 18. This clonotype was seen at least ten times. Its antigen is not known. Study-level findings and limits: Abundant clonotypes from the bulk population could get into FACS-sorted repertoires as contaminants.

This clonotype was obtained from a man aged 18 to 29 who received the YFV17D yellow fever vaccine. The sample was PBMCs, taken on the day of the yellow fever booster vaccination. The chain couples TRBV20-1 to TRBJ1-2; 8 bases align to TRBD1. As DNA, the CDR3 is TGCAGTGCTAGTCCCATTGAAGGACAGGGATTCGACAATGGCTACACCTTC. Translation gives CSASPIEGQGFDNGYTF.